This T cell receptor (beta chain) was retrieved from a study of control samples from healthy donors and cancer patients. Clones were read by immunoSEQ multiplex PCR, and TCRdb kept only the in-frame ones, dropping some. The data show about 84,000 clones, 75% to 85% seen once. V was pared by 1 base and J by 1 base, with 4 bases between. Germline CDR1 and CDR2: SSHAT and FNYEAQ (reference sequence). The CDR3 has 14 amino acids. The TCR originated in a man aged 55 to 69 with head and neck cancer. This chain links TRBV7-7 with TRBJ2-2; D uncertain. The material sequenced was PBMCs. This chain's CDR3 is CASSLDGNTGELFF. CDR3 DNA: TGTGCCAGCAGCTTAGACGGGAACACCGGGGAGCTGTTTTTT.